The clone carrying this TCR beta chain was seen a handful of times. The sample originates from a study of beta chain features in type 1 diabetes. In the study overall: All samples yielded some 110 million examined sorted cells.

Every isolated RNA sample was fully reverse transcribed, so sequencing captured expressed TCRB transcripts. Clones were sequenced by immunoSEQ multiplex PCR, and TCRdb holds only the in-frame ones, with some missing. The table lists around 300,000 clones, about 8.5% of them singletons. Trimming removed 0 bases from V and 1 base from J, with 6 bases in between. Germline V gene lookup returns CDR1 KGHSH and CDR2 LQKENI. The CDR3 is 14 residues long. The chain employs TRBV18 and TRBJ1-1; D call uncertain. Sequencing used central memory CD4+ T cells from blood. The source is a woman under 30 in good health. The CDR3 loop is CASSPPSTNTEAFF. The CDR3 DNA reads TGTGCCAGCTCACCACCAAGCACGAACACTGAAGCTTTCTTT.